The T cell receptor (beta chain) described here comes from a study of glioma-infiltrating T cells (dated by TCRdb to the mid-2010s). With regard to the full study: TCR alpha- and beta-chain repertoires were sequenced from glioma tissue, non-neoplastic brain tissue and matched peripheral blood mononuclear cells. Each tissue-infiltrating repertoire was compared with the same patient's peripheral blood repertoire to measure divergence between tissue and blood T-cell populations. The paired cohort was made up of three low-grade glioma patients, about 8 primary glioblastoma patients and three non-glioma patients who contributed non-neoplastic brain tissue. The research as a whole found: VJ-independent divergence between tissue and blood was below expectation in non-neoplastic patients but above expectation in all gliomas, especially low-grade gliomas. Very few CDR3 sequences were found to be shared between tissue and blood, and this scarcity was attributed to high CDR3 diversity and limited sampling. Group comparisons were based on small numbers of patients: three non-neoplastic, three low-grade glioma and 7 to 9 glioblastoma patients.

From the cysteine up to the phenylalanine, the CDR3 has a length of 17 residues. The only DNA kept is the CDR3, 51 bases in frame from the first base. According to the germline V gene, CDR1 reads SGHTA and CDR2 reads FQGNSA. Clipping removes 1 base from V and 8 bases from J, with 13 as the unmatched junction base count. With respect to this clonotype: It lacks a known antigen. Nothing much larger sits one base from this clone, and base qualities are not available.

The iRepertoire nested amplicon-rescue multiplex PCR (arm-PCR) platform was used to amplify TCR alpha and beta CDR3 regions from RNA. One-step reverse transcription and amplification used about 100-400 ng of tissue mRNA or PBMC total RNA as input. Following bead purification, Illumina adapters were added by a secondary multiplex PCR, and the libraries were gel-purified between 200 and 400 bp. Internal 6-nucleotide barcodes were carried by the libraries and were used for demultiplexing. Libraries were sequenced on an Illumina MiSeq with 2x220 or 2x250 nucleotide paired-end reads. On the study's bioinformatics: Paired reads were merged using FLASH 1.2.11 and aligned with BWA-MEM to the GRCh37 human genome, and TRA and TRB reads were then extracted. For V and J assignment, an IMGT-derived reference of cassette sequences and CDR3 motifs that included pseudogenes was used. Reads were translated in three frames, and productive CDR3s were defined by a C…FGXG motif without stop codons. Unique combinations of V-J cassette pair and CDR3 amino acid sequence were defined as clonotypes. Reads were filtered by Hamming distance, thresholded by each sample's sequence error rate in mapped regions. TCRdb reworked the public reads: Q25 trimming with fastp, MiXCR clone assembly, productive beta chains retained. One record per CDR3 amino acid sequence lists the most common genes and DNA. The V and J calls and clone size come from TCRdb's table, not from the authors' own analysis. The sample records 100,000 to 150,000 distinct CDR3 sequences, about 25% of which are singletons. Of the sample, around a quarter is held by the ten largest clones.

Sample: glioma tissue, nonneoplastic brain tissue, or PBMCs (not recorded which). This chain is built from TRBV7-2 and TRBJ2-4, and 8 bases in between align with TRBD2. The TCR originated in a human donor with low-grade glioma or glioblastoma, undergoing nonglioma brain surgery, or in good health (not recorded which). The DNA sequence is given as TGTGCCAGCAGCTTAGATGGACCGGGGGGGGCCGGAGACATTCAGTACTTC. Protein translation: CASSLDGPGGAGDIQYF.